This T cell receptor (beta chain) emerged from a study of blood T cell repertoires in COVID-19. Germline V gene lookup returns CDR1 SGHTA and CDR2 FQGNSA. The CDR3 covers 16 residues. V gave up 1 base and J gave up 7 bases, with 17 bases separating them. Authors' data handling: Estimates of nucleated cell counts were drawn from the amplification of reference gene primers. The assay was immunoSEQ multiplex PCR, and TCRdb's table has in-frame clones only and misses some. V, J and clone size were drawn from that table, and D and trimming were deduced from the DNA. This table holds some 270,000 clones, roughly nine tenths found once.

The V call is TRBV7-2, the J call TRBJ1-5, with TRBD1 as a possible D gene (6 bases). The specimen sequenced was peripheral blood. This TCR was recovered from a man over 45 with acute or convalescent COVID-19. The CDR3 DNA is TGTGCCAGCAGCTTAGTTTCGGGGGGGGCAGGACAGCCCCAGCATTTT. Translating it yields CASSLVSGGAGQPQHF. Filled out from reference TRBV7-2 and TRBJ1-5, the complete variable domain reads GAGVSQSPSNKVTEKGKDVELRCDPISGHTALYWYRQSLGQGLEFLIYFQGNSAPDKSGLPSDRFSAERTGGSVSTLTIQRTQQEDSAVYLCASSLVSGGAGQPQHFGDGTRLSIL.